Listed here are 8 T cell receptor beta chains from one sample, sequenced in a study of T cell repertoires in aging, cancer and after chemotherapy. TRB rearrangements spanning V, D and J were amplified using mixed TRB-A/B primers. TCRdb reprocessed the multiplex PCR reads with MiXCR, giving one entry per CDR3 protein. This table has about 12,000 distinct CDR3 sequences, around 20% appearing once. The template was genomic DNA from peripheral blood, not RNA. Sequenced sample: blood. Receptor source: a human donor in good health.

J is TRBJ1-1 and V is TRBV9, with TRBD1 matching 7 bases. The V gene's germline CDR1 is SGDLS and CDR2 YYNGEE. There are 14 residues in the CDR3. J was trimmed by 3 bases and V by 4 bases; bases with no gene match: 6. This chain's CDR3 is CASSKTGRDTEAFF. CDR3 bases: TGTGCCAGCAGCAAGACAGGGAGGGACACTGAAGCTTTCTTT.

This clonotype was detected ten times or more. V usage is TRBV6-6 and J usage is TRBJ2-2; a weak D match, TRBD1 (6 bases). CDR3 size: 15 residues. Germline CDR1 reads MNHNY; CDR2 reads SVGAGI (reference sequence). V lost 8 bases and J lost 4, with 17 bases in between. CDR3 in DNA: TGTGCCAGCGTCTCCCGACAGGTGCCCACCGGGGAGCTGTTTTTT. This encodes CASVSRQVPTGELFF.

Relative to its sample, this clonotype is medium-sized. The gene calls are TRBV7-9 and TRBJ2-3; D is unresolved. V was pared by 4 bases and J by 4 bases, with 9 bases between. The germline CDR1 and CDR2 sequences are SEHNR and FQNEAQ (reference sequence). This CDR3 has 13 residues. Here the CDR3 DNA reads TGTGCCAGCAGCTCGACTGGCTCAGATACGCAGTATTTT. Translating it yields CASSSTGSDTQYF.

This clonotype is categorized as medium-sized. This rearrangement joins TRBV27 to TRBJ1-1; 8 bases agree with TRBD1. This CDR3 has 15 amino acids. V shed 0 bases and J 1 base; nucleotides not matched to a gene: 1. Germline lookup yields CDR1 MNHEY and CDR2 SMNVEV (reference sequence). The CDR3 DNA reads TGTGCCAGCAGTTTATCGCAGGGGGCGAACACTGAAGCTTTCTTT. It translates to CASSLSQGANTEAFF.

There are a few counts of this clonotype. Here the CDR3 DNA reads TGCGCCAGCAGCCAAGGACAGGCGTCCTCTGGAAACACCATATATTTT. Translation gives CASSQGQASSGNTIYF. The rearrangement joins TRBV5-1 to TRBJ1-3; 7 bases are a match to TRBD1. In germline, CDR1 is SGHRS, CDR2 YFSETQ. This CDR3 has 16 amino acids. V was clipped by 4 bases and J by 0 bases; unmatched bases: 7.

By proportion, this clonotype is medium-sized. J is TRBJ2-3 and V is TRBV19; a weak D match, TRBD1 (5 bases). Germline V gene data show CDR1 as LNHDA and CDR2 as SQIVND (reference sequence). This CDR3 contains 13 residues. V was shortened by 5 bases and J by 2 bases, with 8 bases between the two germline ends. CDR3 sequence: CASSLGHTDTQYF. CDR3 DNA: TGTGCCAGTAGTTTAGGACACACAGATACGCAGTATTTT. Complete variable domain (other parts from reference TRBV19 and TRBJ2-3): DGGITQSPKYLFRKEGQNVTLSCEQNLNHDAMYWYRQDPGQGLRLIYYSQIVNDFQKGDIAEGYSVSREKKESFPLTVTSAQKNPTAFYLCASSLGHTDTQYFGPGTRLTVL.

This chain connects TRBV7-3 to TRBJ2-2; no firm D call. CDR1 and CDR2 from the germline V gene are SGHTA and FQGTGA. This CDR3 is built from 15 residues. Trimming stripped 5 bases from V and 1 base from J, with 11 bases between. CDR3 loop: CASSRSLLNTGELFF. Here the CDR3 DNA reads TGTGCCAGCAGCCGCTCACTTTTGAACACCGGGGAGCTGTTTTTT.

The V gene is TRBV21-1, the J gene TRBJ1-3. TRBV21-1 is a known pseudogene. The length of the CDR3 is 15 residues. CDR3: CASSCGGFSGNTIYF. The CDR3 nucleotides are TGTGCCAGCAGCTGCGGCGGCTTCTCTGGAAACACCATATATTTT.